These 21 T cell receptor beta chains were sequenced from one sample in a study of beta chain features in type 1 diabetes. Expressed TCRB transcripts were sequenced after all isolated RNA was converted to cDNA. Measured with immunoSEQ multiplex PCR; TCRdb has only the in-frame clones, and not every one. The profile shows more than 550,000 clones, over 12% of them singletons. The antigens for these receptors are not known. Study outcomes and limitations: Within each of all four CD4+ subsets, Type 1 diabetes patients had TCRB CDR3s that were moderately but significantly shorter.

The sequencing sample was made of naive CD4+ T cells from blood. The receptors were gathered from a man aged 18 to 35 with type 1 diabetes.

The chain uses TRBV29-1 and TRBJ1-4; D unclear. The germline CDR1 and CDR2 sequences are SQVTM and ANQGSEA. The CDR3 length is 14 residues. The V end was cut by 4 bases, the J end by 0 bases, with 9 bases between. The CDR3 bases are TGCAGCGTTGGGGGAGACGCAACTAATGAAAAACTGTTTTTT. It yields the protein CSVGGDATNEKLFF.

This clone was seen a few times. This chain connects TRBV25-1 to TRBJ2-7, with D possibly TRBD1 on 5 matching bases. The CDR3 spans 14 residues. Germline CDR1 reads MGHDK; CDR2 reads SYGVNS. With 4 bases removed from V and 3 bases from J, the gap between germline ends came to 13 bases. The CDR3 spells CASSVGQTGYEQYF. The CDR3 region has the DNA TGTGCCAGCAGTGTGGGTCAAACAGGCTACGAGCAGTACTTC.

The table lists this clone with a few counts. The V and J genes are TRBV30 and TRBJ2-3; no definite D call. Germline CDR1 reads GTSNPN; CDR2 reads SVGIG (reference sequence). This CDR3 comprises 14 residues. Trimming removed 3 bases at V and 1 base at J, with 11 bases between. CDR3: CAWRPSYGTDTQYF. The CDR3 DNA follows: TGTGCCTGGAGGCCCTCCTATGGCACAGATACGCAGTATTTT.

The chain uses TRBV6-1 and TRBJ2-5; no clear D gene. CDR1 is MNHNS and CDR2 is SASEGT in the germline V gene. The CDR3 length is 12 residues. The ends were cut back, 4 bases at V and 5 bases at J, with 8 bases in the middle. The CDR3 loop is CASSALGETQYF. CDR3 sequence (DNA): TGTGCCAGCAGTGCCCTAGGGGAGACCCAGTACTTC.

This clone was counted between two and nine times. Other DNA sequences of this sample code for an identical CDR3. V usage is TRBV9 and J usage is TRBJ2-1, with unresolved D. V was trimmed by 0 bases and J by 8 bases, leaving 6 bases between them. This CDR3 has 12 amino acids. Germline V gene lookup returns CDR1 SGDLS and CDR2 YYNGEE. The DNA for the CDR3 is TGTGCCAGCAGCGTAGGTGGGGATGAGCAGTTCTTC. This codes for CASSVGGDEQFF.

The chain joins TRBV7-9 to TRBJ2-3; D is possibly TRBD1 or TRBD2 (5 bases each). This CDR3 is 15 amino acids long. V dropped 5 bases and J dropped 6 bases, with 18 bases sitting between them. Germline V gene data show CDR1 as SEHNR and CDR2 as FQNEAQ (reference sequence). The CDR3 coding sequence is TGTGCCAGCAGCCCTGCCGGGACCGGGCGGGATACGCAGTATTTT. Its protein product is CASSPAGTGRDTQYF.

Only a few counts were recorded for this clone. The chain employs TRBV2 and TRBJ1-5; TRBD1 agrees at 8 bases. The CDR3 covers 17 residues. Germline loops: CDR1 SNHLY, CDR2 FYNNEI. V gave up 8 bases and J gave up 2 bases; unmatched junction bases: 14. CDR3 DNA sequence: TGTGCCAGCTCGGGGCAGGGGGCGATCCTAGGCAATCAGCCCCAGCATTTT. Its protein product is CASSGQGAILGNQPQHF.

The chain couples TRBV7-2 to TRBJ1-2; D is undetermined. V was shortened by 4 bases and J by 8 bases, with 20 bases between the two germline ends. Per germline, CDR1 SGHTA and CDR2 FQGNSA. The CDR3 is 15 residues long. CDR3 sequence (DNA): TGTGCCAGCAGCTCTCCCGGCGGCCTTACTGACGGCTACACCTTC. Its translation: CASSSPGGLTDGYTF.

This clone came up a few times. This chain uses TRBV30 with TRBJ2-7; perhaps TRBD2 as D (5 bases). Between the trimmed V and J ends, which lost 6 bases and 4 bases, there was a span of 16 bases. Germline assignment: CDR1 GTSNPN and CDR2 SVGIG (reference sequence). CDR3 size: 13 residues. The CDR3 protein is CACTPDRTYEQYF. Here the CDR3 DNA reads TGTGCCTGTACTCCGGACCGGACTTACGAGCAGTACTTC. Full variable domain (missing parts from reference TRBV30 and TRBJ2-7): SQTIHQWPATLVQPVGSPLSLECTVEGTSNPNLYWYRQAAGRGLQLLFYSVGIGQISSEVPQNLSASRPQDRQFILSSKKLLLSDSGFYLCACTPDRTYEQYFGPGTRLTVT.

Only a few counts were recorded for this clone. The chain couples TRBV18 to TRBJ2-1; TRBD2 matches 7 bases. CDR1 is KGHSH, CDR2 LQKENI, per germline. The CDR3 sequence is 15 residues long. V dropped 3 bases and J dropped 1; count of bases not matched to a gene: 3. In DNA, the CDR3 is TGTGCCAGCTCACCCGGGGGGAGTTCCTACAATGAGCAGTTCTTC. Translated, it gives CASSPGGSSYNEQFF.

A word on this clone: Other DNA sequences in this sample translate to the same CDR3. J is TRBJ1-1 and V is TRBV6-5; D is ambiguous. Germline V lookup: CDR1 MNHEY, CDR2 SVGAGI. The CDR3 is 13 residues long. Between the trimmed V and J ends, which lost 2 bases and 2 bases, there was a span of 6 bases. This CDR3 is CASSYRSNTEAFF. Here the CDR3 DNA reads TGTGCCAGCAGTTACAGGTCCAACACTGAAGCTTTCTTT.

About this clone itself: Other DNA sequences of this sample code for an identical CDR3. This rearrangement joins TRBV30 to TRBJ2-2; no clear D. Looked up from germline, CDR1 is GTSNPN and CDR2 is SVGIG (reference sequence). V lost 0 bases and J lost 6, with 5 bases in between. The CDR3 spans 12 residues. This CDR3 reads CAWSVLAGELFF. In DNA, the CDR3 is TGTGCCTGGAGTGTATTAGCCGGGGAGCTGTTTTTT.

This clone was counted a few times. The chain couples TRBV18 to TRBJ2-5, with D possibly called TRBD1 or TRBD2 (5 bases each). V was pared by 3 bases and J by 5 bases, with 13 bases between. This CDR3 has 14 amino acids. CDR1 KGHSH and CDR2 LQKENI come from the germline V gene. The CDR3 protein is CASSPSGAGETQYF. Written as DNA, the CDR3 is TGTGCCAGCTCACCTTCCGGGGCCGGGGAGACCCAGTACTTC.

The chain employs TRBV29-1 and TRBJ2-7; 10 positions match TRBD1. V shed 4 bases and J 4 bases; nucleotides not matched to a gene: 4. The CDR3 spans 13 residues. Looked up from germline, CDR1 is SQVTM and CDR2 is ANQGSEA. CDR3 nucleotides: TGCAGCGTTGTGGACAGGGGGAAATACGAGCAGTACTTC. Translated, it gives CSVVDRGKYEQYF.

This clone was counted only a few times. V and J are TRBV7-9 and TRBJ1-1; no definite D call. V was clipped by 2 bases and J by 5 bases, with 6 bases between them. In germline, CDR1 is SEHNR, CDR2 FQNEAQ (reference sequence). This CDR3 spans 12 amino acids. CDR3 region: CASSLIGTEAFF. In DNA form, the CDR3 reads TGTGCCAGCAGCTTAATCGGAACTGAAGCTTTCTTT.

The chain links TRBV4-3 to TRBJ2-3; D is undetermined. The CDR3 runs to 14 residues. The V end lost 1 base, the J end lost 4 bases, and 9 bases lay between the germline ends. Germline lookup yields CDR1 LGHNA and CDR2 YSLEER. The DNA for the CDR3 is TGCGCCAGCAGCCAAGTTACCGTTGCAGATACGCAGTATTTT. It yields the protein CASSQVTVADTQYF.

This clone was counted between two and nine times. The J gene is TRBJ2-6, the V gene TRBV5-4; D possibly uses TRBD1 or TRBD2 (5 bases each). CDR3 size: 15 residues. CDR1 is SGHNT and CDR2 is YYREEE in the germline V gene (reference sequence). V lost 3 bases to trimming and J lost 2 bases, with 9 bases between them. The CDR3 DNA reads TGTGCCAGCAGCTCGGTGGGGGCTGGGGCCAACGTCCTGACTTTC. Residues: CASSSVGAGANVLTF.

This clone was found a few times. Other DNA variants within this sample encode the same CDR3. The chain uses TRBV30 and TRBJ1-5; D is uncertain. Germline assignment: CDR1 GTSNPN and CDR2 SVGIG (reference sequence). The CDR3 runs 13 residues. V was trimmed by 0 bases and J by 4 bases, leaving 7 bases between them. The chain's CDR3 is CAWSVVGNQPQHF. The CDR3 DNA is TGTGCCTGGAGTGTAGTGGGTAATCAGCCCCAGCATTTT.

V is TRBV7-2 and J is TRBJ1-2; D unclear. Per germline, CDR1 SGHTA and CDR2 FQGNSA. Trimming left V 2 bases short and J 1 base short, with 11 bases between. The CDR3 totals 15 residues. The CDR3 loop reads CASSLLQIINYGYTF. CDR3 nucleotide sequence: TGTGCCAGCAGCTTACTACAGATCATTAACTATGGCTACACCTTC. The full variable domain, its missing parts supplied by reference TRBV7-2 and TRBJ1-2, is GAGVSQSPSNKVTEKGKDVELRCDPISGHTALYWYRQSLGQGLEFLIYFQGNSAPDKSGLPSDRFSAERTGGSVSTLTIQRTQQEDSAVYLCASSLLQIINYGYTFGSGTRLTVV.

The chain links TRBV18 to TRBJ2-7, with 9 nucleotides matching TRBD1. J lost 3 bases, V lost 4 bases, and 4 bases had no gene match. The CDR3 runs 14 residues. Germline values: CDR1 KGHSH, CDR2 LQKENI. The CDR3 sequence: CASSRDRDRYEQYF. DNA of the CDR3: TGTGCCAGCTCACGGGACAGGGATCGCTACGAGCAGTACTTC.

CDR3 sequence reads: CASIQGQYTEAFF. CDR3 DNA: TGCGCCAGCATCCAGGGTCAGTACACTGAAGCTTTCTTT. The chain couples TRBV10-2 to TRBJ1-1, with D possibly TRBD1 on 5 matching bases. Deletions cut 7 bases from V and 3 bases from J, with 12 bases between. Germline-derived CDR1 and CDR2 are WSHSY and SAAADI. CDR3 size: 13 residues.